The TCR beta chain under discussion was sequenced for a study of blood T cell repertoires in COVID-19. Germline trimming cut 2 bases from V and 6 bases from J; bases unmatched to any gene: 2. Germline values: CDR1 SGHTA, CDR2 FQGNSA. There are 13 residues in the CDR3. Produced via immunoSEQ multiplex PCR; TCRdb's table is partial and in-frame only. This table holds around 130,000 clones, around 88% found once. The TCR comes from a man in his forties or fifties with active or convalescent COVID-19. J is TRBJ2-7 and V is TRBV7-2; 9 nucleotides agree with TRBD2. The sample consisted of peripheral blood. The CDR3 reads CASSLRTSAEQYF. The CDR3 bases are TGTGCCAGCAGCTTAAGGACTAGCGCCGAGCAGTACTTC. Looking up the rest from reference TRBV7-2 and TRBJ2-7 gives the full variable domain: GAGVSQSPSNKVTEKGKDVELRCDPISGHTALYWYRQSLGQGLEFLIYFQGNSAPDKSGLPSDRFSAERTGGSVSTLTIQRTQQEDSAVYLCASSLRTSAEQYFGPGTRLTVT.